This is a list of T cell receptor beta chains from one sample in a study of T cell responses to AZD1222 COVID-19 vaccine. Libraries were prepared by immunoSEQ multiplex PCR; TCRdb keeps only in-frame clonotypes and omits some of them. The table shows approximately 97,000 clones, with about 86% occurring only once. Specimen: peripheral blood, collected on day 0 of AZD1222 vaccination. The receptors were sampled from an adult in good health. The CDR3 runs from the conserved cysteine through the conserved F or W. D genes are given only for firm matches. Some rows have no size entry. The others give once, few or many, or a class for an expanded clone.

d_call clone_size j_call v_call cdr3_aa cdr3_nt
TRBD1 - TRBJ1-2 TRBV7-2 CASSLGQGVYGYTF TGTGCCAGCAGCTTGGGACAGGGTGTCTATGGCTACACCTTC
- - TRBJ1-5 TRBV7-3 CASSPGGGNQPQHF TGTGCCAGCAGCCCCGGGGGTGGCAATCAGCCCCAGCATTTT
TRBD1 - TRBJ2-7 TRBV20-1 CSASRYWRGQGSTYEQYF TGCAGTGCTAGTAGGTATTGGAGGGGACAGGGATCCACCTACGAGCAGTACTTC
- - TRBJ2-5 TRBV7-8 CASSPPYAYSGETQYF TGTGCCAGCAGCCCCCCCTATGCGTATTCGGGAGAGACCCAGTACTTC
- - TRBJ2-7 TRBV6-5 CASSYSPGAPYEQYF TGTGCCAGCAGTTACAGTCCAGGGGCCCCCTACGAGCAGTACTTC
TRBD1 - TRBJ1-4 TRBV7-9 CASSIDRGLNEKLFF TGTGCCAGCAGCATCGACAGGGGCCTTAATGAAAAACTGTTTTTT
- - TRBJ1-1 TRBV19 CASSGRPPEGSEAFF TGTGCCAGTAGTGGAAGACCCCCAGAGGGTTCTGAAGCTTTCTTT
- - TRBJ1-1 TRBV7-3 CASSSTPTGEAFF TGTGCCAGCAGCTCCACGCCCACAGGGGAAGCTTTCTTT
- once TRBJ2-1 TRBV7-3 CASSLSGGSYNEQFF TGTGCCAGCAGCTTAAGTGGCGGCTCCTACAATGAGCAGTTCTTC
TRBD1 - TRBJ1-6 TRBV5-1 CASSPTGQGNSPLHF TGCGCCAGCAGCCCCACCGGACAGGGAAATTCACCCCTCCACTTT
- once TRBJ1-5 TRBV4-3 CASSQDLRQANQPQHF TGCGCCAGCAGCCAAGATTTGAGACAGGCCAATCAGCCCCAGCATTTT
- once TRBJ2-5 TRBV19 CASSGVITPQGETQYF TGTGCCAGTAGTGGAGTCATAACCCCACAGGGAGAGACCCAGTACTTC
- - TRBJ1-1 TRBV4-3 CASSQDGGLTEAFF TGCGCCAGCAGCCAAGACGGTGGCCTCACTGAAGCTTTCTTT
- - TRBJ2-3 TRBV7-9 CASSRDQVTDTQYF TGTGCCAGCAGCCGGGACCAAGTTACAGATACGCAGTATTTT
- once TRBJ1-1 TRBV2 CASSYGEGGQAFF TGTGCCAGCAGCTACGGAGAAGGAGGGCAAGCTTTCTTT
- - TRBJ1-4 TRBV28 CASSAPSSTNEKLFF TGTGCCAGCAGTGCCCCGTCATCAACTAATGAAAAACTGTTTTTT
- - TRBJ1-1 TRBV30 CASNYRFGGTEAFF TGTGCCTCCAACTACAGGTTTGGGGGCACTGAAGCTTTCTTT
TRBD1 - TRBJ1-1 TRBV15 CATSRPDRGDTEAFF TGTGCCACCAGCAGACCGGACAGGGGGGACACTGAAGCTTTCTTT
TRBD1 few TRBJ2-2 TRBV5-1 CASSSGQANTGELFF TGCGCCAGCAGCTCCGGACAGGCCAACACCGGGGAGCTGTTTTTT
- once TRBJ1-4 TRBV14 CASSPRVSAEQLFF TGTGCCAGCAGCCCCCGGGTCTCCGCGGAGCAACTGTTTTTT
- - TRBJ2-3 TRBV29-1 CSVEGGRGADTQYF TGCAGCGTTGAAGGGGGGAGAGGCGCAGATACGCAGTATTTT
- - TRBJ2-1 TRBV7-9 CASSLGEAWFF TGTGCCAGCAGCTTAGGCGAGGCTTGGTTCTTC
- - TRBJ2-2 TRBV18 CASSPLDGAGELFF TGTGCCAGCTCACCATTGGACGGCGCCGGGGAGCTGTTTTTT
- few TRBJ1-5 TRBV19 CASSETADSNQPQHF TGTGCCAGTAGTGAAACAGCCGATAGCAATCAGCCCCAGCATTTT
TRBD2 - TRBJ2-7 TRBV28 CASSALSAGRYEQYF TGTGCCAGCAGCGCCTTAAGCGCCGGGAGGTACGAGCAGTACTTC
- few TRBJ1-1 TRBV12-5 CASGPPGAMGTEAFF TGTGCTAGTGGTCCTCCCGGGGCCATGGGCACTGAAGCTTTCTTT
TRBD1 - TRBJ2-1 TRBV18 CASSPGQYNEQFF TGTGCCAGCTCACCGGGACAGTACAATGAGCAGTTCTTC
- - TRBJ2-7 TRBV7-8 CASSPRDSLVYEQYF TGTGCCAGCAGCCCGCGGGACAGTCTGGTCTACGAGCAGTACTTC
TRBD2 - TRBJ2-7 TRBV7-2 CASSSRTSGGQIYEQYF TGTGCCAGCAGCTCCAGGACTAGCGGGGGCCAGATCTACGAGCAGTACTTC
TRBD1 once TRBJ2-7 TRBV6-5 CASILNRDSPTRYF TGTGCCAGCATTTTAAACCGGGACAGCCCGACAAGGTACTTC
- - TRBJ2-6 TRBV15 CATSKTGPGANVLTF TGTGCCACCAGCAAGACAGGCCCTGGGGCCAACGTCCTGACTTTC
- - TRBJ1-1 TRBV12-5 CASGLSRGQNTEAFF TGTGCTAGTGGTTTGTCCCGGGGGCAGAACACTGAAGCTTTCTTT
- - TRBJ1-3 TRBV4-1 CASSQGGGSGNTIYF TGCGCCAGCAGCCAAGGGGGCGGATCTGGAAACACCATATATTTT
- - TRBJ1-5 TRBV19 CASRQEISNQPQHF TGTGCCTCGCGACAGGAAATAAGCAATCAGCCCCAGCATTTT
TRBD1 - TRBJ2-5 TRBV28 CASSTTGQGYQETQYF TGTGCCAGCAGTACTACCGGACAGGGCTACCAAGAGACCCAGTACTTC
- - TRBJ2-1 TRBV27 CASSQGTAYNEQFF TGTGCCAGCAGTCAAGGGACTGCATACAATGAGCAGTTCTTC
- - TRBJ2-2 TRBV3-1/TRBV3-2 CASSHSKTGELFF TGTGCCAGCAGCCATAGCAAAACCGGGGAGCTGTTTTTT
TRBD1 - TRBJ2-3 TRBV7-3 CASSSGQGITDTQYF TGTGCCAGCAGCTCCGGACAGGGAATCACAGATACGCAGTATTTT
TRBD1 - TRBJ1-5 TRBV6-2/TRBV6-3 CASSYSVTGHPSNQPQHF TGTGCCAGCAGTTACTCAGTGACAGGGCACCCTAGCAATCAGCCCCAGCATTTT
TRBD2 - TRBJ2-1 TRBV7-7 CASSPGLAANEQFF TGTGCTAGCAGCCCAGGACTAGCGGCAAATGAGCAGTTCTTC
TRBD2 - TRBJ2-2 TRBV6-4 CASSEGSGLAGELFF TGTGCCAGCAGTGAAGGTAGCGGGTTGGCCGGGGAGCTGTTTTTT
- - TRBJ1-2 TRBV19 CASSIGGSVGDGYTF TGTGCCAGTAGTATCGGGGGATCGGTGGGAGATGGCTACACCTTC
TRBD2 - TRBJ2-7 TRBV14 CASSQRGGRAYEQYF TGTGCCAGCAGCCAGCGGGGCGGGAGGGCCTACGAGCAGTACTTC
- - TRBJ1-2 TRBV27 CASSPTGYYGYTF TGTGCCAGCAGCCCGACAGGCTACTATGGCTACACCTTC
TRBD1 - TRBJ1-3 TRBV6-5 CASSSQGAIGNTIYF TGTGCCAGCAGCTCTCAGGGGGCTATTGGAAACACCATATATTTT
- - TRBJ2-7 TRBV27 CASSLYRGSYEQYF TGTGCCAGCAGTTTATATCGGGGTTCGTACGAGCAGTACTTC
TRBD1 - TRBJ1-2 TRBV12-3/TRBV12-4 CASSLDRGGYTF TGTGCCAGCAGTTTGGACAGGGGTGGCTACACCTTC
TRBD1 - TRBJ1-1 TRBV27 CASNRGLGTEAFF TGTGCCAGCAACAGGGGGCTGGGCACTGAAGCTTTCTTT
TRBD1 - TRBJ1-2 TRBV6-5 CASSSTGGTGYGYTF TGTGCCAGCAGTTCTACAGGGGGCACAGGGTATGGCTACACCTTC
- - TRBJ1-1 TRBV27 CASRTPLARGNTEAFF TGTGCCAGCAGGACCCCCCTGGCCAGGGGGAACACTGAAGCTTTCTTT
- - TRBJ1-4 TRBV7-6 CASSLGTASHNEKLFF TGTGCCAGCAGCTTAGGGACAGCGTCTCATAATGAAAAACTGTTTTTT
- - TRBJ1-5 TRBV6-1 CASSEGPANQPQHF TGTGCCAGCAGTGAGGGACCGGCAAATCAGCCCCAGCATTTT
- few TRBJ1-3 TRBV9 CASSAMPGLSSGNTIYF TGTGCCAGCAGCGCGATGCCGGGCCTTAGCTCTGGAAACACCATATATTTT
- - TRBJ2-7 TRBV5-1 CASSTRQSSYEQYF TGCGCCAGCAGCACCCGACAGTCCTCCTACGAGCAGTACTTC
- - TRBJ1-2 TRBV28 CASKSGVSGYTF TGTGCCAGCAAATCAGGGGTCTCTGGCTACACCTTC
- - TRBJ1-4 TRBV19 CASSTRDRLNEKLFF TGTGCCAGTAGTACCCGGGACCGACTAAATGAAAAACTGTTTTTT
- few TRBJ1-1 TRBV28 CASSFMSNTEAFF TGTGCCAGCAGTTTCATGTCGAACACTGAAGCTTTCTTT
- - TRBJ1-2 TRBV7-9 CASSLALQGRFYGYTF TGTGCCAGCAGCTTAGCGCTCCAGGGGCGGTTCTATGGCTACACCTTC
- - TRBJ2-1 TRBV11-2 CASSSVQEQFF TGTGCCAGCAGCTCAGTACAAGAGCAGTTCTTC
TRBD2 - TRBJ2-1 TRBV19 CASSNPFTSAGNEQFF TGTGCCAGTAGTAACCCCTTCACTAGCGCGGGGAATGAGCAGTTCTTC